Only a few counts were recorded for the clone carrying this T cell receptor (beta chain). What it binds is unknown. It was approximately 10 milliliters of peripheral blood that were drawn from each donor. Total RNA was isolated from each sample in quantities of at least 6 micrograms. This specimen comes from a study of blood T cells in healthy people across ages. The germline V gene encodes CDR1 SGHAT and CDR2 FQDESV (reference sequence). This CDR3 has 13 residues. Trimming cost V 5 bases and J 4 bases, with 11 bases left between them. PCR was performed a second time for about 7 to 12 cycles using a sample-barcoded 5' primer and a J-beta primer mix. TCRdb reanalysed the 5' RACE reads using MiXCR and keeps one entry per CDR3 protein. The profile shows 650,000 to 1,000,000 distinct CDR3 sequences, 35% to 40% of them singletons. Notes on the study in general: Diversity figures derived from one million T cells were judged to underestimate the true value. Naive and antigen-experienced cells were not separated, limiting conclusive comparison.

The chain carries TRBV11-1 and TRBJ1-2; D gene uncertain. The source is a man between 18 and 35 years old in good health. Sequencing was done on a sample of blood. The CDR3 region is CASSEDGGYGYTF. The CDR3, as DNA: TGTGCCAGCAGCGAAGACGGTGGCTATGGCTACACCTTC.